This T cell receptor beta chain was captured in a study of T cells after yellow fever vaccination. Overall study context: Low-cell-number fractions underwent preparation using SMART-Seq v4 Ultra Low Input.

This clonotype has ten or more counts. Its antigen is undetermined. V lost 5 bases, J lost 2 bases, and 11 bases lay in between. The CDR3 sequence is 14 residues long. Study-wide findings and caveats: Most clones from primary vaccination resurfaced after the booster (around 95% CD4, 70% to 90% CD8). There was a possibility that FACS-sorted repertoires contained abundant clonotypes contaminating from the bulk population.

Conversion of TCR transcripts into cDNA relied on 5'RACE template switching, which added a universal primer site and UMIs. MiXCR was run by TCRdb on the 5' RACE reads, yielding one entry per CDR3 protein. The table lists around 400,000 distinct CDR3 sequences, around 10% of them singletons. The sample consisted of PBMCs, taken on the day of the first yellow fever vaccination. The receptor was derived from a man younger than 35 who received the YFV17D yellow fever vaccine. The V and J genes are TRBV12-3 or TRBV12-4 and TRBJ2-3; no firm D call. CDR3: CASSTDPFTDTQYF. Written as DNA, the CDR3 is TGTGCCAGCAGTACGGACCCCTTCACAGATACGCAGTATTTT.